This T cell receptor beta chain was sequenced in a study of breast tumors, draining lymph nodes, adjacent tissues. The study, taken as a whole, reports: Compared with lymph nodes, tumors were less diverse; compared with nontumor tissue, more. Tumor T cell lymph node origin was a supported hypothesis, not proven. Findings are consistent with lymph node origin and intratumoral expansion of most tumor T cells.

TCRdb passed the multiplex PCR reads through MiXCR, listing each CDR3 protein once. The sample holds 100,000 to 150,000 distinct CDR3 sequences, 15% to 20% seen once. Remarks on this clonotype: Its matching antigen is unknown.

Samples came from axillary lymph nodes draining the breast cancer. This clonotype was sampled from a female donor with breast cancer. Some clones in this sample may be carry-over from other donors' samples. Sequenced: axillary lymph node tissue.

CDR3 DNA sequence: TGTGCCAGTAGTACGGACAGGGGAGGGACTGAAGCTTTCTTT. Amino acid sequence: CASSTDRGGTEAFF. The V call is TRBV19, the J call TRBJ1-1, with 9 nucleotides matching TRBD1. From germline, CDR1 is LNHDA and CDR2 SQIVND (reference sequence). The CDR3 loop spans 14 amino acids. The ends lost 4 bases at V and 5 bases at J; junction bases unmatched: 5.